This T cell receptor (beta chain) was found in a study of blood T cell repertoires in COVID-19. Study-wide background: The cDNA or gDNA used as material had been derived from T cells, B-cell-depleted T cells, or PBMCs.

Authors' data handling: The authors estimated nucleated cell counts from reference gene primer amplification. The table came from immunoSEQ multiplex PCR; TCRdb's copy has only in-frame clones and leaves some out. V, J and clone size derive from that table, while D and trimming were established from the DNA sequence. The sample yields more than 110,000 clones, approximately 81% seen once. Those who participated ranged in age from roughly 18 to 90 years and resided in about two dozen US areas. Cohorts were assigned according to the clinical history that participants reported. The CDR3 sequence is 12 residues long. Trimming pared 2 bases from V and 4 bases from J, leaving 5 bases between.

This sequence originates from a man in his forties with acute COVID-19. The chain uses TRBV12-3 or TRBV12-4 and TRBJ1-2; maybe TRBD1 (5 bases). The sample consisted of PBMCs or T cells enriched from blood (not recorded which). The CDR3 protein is CASSLRGYGYTF. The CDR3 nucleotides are TGTGCCAGCAGTTTAAGGGGCTATGGCTACACCTTC.